Presented here are 5 T cell receptor beta chains from one specimen sequenced in a study of control samples from healthy donors and cancer patients. Assay: immunoSEQ multiplex PCR; the TCRdb copy retains only in-frame clones and omits some. The sample records around 94,000 clones, approximately 90% being singletons. Sequences were obtained from blood. The receptors come from a woman between 50 and 59 years old in good health.

CDR3 protein: CASSSSRTHRIPQRYEQYF. CDR3 coding DNA: TGTGCCAGCAGCTCTTCCAGGACCCATAGAATCCCCCAACGATACGAGCAGTACTTC. V gene TRBV12-1 combines with J gene TRBJ2-7. TRBV12-1 is a pseudogene locus. The CDR3 is made up of 19 amino acids.

The chain is built from TRBV6-5 and TRBJ1-2; 8 bases map to TRBD1. CDR1 is MNHEY and CDR2 is SVGAGI in the germline V gene. The trim removed 5 bases at V and 4 bases at J, leaving 6 bases unmatched. The length of the CDR3 is 14 residues. The CDR3 DNA reads as TGTGCCAGCAGTACAGGACAGGGAGCCTATGGCTACACCTTC. Translating it yields CASSTGQGAYGYTF.

The chain joins TRBV5-8 to TRBJ2-7; 10 nucleotides line up with TRBD1. Germline CDR1 and CDR2: SGHTS and YDEGEE. The CDR3 has 14 amino acids. The junction had 7 bases not matched to a gene; V was cut back by 4 bases and J by 6 bases. The CDR3 DNA sequence: TGTGCCAGCAGCCCACGCCGGACAGGGGGCGAGCAGTACTTC. Its translation: CASSPRRTGGEQYF.

The chain links TRBV3-1 (or the pseudogene TRBV3-2) to TRBJ1-2; TRBD1 is a possible D gene (6 bases). The CDR3 has 14 residues. CDR1 and CDR2 from the germline V gene are LGHDT and YNNKEL (reference sequence). Trimming stripped 1 base from V and 7 bases from J, with 13 bases between. For the CDR3, the DNA is TGTGCCAGCAGCCAAGGCTTAATCAGGGGTGGCTACACCTTC. Encoded protein: CASSQGLIRGGYTF.

The V call is TRBV18, the J call TRBJ2-6; 8 bases align to TRBD1. CDR3 length equals 16 residues. Germline V CDR1 and CDR2: KGHSH, LQKENI. J was trimmed by 2 bases and V by 5 bases; bases with no gene match: 5. The CDR3 sequence: CASSGQGGAGANVLTF. DNA for the CDR3: TGTGCCAGCTCAGGACAGGGAGGCGCTGGGGCCAACGTCCTGACTTTC.